Presented here are 11 T cell receptor beta chains from one specimen sequenced in a study of OX40 agonist ivuxolimab in advanced cancers. TCRdb keeps only in-frame clones here, not all; method: immunoSEQ multiplex PCR. This sample has about 89,000 clones; roughly 93% occur once, and the top ten carry around 0.25%. This specimen consisted of CD4+ or CD8+ T cells sorted from blood, obtained in a trial of the OX40 agonist ivuxolimab. All receptors come from an adult with an advanced solid tumor such as melanoma, head and neck, liver or kidney cancer.

The chain employs TRBV5-1 and TRBJ1-3, with D unclear. The CDR3 is 15 amino acids. Trimming removed 4 bases from V and 0 bases from J, with 11 bases in between. The germline V gene has CDR1 SGHRS and CDR2 YFSETQ. CDR3 sequence reads: CASSLRPNSGNTIYF. In nucleotides, the CDR3 is TGCGCCAGCAGCCTTCGACCTAACTCTGGAAACACCATATATTTT.

The chain uses TRBV27 and TRBJ2-1, with D perhaps being TRBD1 or TRBD2 (5 bases each). The CDR3 totals 16 residues. Germline loops: CDR1 MNHEY, CDR2 SMNVEV (reference sequence). V dropped 7 bases and J dropped 0 bases, with 16 bases sitting between them. The CDR3 DNA reads TGTGCCAGCAAATGGGACGCCCGGAGCTCCTACAATGAGCAGTTCTTC. Protein product: CASKWDARSSYNEQFF.

The V call is TRBV30, the J call TRBJ1-6, with unresolved D. Germline V gene sequence: CDR1 GTSNPN, CDR2 SVGIG (reference sequence). The V and J ends lost 4 bases and 4 bases respectively, with 11 bases between them. The length of the CDR3 is 14 residues. CDR3 protein: CAWTDGGYNSPLHF. DNA for the CDR3: TGTGCCTGGACGGACGGAGGTTATAATTCACCCCTCCACTTT.

The gene calls are TRBV5-1 and TRBJ2-5, with 7 bases that match TRBD2. After removal of 2 bases from V and 3 bases from J, the junction contained 4 bases not matched to a gene. The CDR3 loop spans 14 amino acids. Germline V lookup: CDR1 SGHRS, CDR2 YFSETQ. The CDR3 nucleotides read TGCGCCAGCAGCTTTGCGGGAGTAGAAGAGACCCAGTACTTC. Amino acids: CASSFAGVEETQYF.

V and J are TRBV9 and TRBJ2-1; D is undetermined. The CDR3 is made up of 13 amino acids. Per the germline V gene, CDR1 is SGDLS and CDR2 is YYNGEE. The ends were cut back, 0 bases at V and 5 bases at J, with 6 bases in the middle. CDR3 in DNA: TGTGCCAGCAGCGTAGCTTTCCACAATGAGCAGTTCTTC. Its protein is CASSVAFHNEQFF.

This clone was seen only a few times. The chain couples TRBV5-4 to TRBJ1-3; no clear D gene. Germline assignment: CDR1 SGHNT and CDR2 YYREEE (reference sequence). The CDR3 runs 16 residues. V lost 0 bases and J lost 0, with 10 bases in between. CDR3 DNA: TGTGCCAGCAGCTTGGGTCACGGACTCTCTGGAAACACCATATATTTT. Protein sequence: CASSLGHGLSGNTIYF.

The chain recombines TRBV7-3 with TRBJ1-4, with D unresolved. This CDR3 region has 13 residues. Germline V gene data show CDR1 as SGHTA and CDR2 as FQGTGA. Between the trimmed V and J ends, which lost 2 bases and 7 bases, there was a span of 8 bases. CDR3 sequence reads: CASSLLPGEKLFF. In nucleotides, the CDR3 is TGTGCCAGCAGCTTACTTCCGGGTGAAAAACTGTTTTTT.

The rearrangement links TRBV15 to TRBJ1-2; D is undetermined. CDR3 length equals 12 residues. Trimming took 1 base from V and 8 from J, leaving 8 bases between them. Looked up from germline, CDR1 is LNHNV and CDR2 is YYDKDF (reference sequence). This CDR3 reads CATSRGQYGYTF. In DNA form, the CDR3 reads TGTGCCACCAGCAGAGGGCAATACGGCTACACCTTC.

The V gene is TRBV18, the J gene TRBJ2-7, with D unresolved. V lost 0 bases and J lost 3, with 6 bases in between. The CDR3 covers 13 residues. Germline lookup yields CDR1 KGHSH and CDR2 LQKENI. This CDR3 reads CASSPPHSYEQYF. The CDR3 region has the DNA TGTGCCAGCTCACCACCCCACAGCTACGAGCAGTACTTC.

The rearrangement links TRBV11-2 to TRBJ2-7; the D is unclear. The CDR3 covers 16 residues. The V gene's germline CDR1 is SGHAT and CDR2 FQNNGV. The V and J ends lost 4 bases and 0 bases respectively, with 16 bases between them. The CDR3 region is CASSSSFSVHSYEQYF. The CDR3 nucleotides read TGTGCCAGCAGCTCGTCTTTCTCTGTCCACTCCTACGAGCAGTACTTC.

The V call is TRBV4-2, the J call TRBJ1-1; TRBD1 is a possible D gene (5 bases). V was trimmed by 4 bases and J by 4 bases, leaving 13 bases between them. Germline CDR1 and CDR2: LGHNA and YNFKEQ. The CDR3 spans 14 residues. The CDR3 is CASSPPGVGTEAFF. The CDR3 bases are TGTGCCAGCAGCCCCCCGGGGGTGGGCACTGAAGCTTTCTTT.